The rows below give T cell receptor beta chains drawn from one sample of a study of T cell responses to AZD1222 COVID-19 vaccine. Produced via immunoSEQ multiplex PCR; TCRdb's table is partial and in-frame only. The repertoire holds roughly 84,000 clones, 70% to 90% seen once, with about 12% in the top ten. This material consisted of peripheral blood, taken 28 days after the second AZD1222 dose. All receptors derive from an adult who received the AZD1222 COVID-19 vaccine. Both conserved end residues are part of each CDR3. Each record gives: clone size, D gene, J gene, V gene, CDR3 protein, CDR3 DNA. A D gene is named only where the DNA matches it firmly. Some rows have no size entry. The others give once, few or many, or a class for an expanded clone.

clone_size: .
d_call: .
j_call: TRBJ2-5
v_call: TRBV27
cdr3_aa: CASSLRLRPAYQETQYF
cdr3_nt: TGTGCCAGCAGTCTTAGACTACGACCGGCGTATCAAGAGACCCAGTACTTC

clone_size: .
d_call: .
j_call: TRBJ2-5
v_call: TRBV5-1
cdr3_aa: CASSLAGRGEGETQYF
cdr3_nt: TGCGCCAGCAGCTTGGCCGGCAGGGGAGAAGGGGAAACCCAGTACTTC

clone_size: .
d_call: .
j_call: TRBJ2-1
v_call: TRBV18
cdr3_aa: CASSAQEGEQFF
cdr3_nt: TGTGCCAGCTCAGCACAGGAAGGTGAGCAGTTCTTC

clone_size: .
d_call: .
j_call: TRBJ1-6
v_call: TRBV2
cdr3_aa: CASSEGHLYNSPLHF
cdr3_nt: TGTGCCAGCAGTGAAGGGCACCTCTATAATTCACCCCTCCACTTT

clone_size: .
d_call: .
j_call: TRBJ1-6
v_call: TRBV30
cdr3_aa: CAWSEFGLSPLHF
cdr3_nt: TGTGCCTGGAGTGAATTCGGGTTGTCACCCCTCCACTTT

clone_size: .
d_call: TRBD1
j_call: TRBJ1-2
v_call: TRBV19
cdr3_aa: CASSSNPGTGGAHYGYTF
cdr3_nt: TGTGCCAGTAGTTCGAACCCCGGGACAGGGGGCGCCCACTATGGCTACACCTTC

clone_size: .
d_call: .
j_call: TRBJ1-6
v_call: TRBV21-1
cdr3_aa: CASSTITYNSPLHF
cdr3_nt: TGTGCCAGCAGCACAATAACATATAATTCACCCCTCCACTTT

clone_size: .
d_call: .
j_call: TRBJ2-6
v_call: TRBV11-3
cdr3_aa: CASSFGGRSGANVLTF
cdr3_nt: TGTGCCAGCAGCTTTGGGGGGAGGAGCGGGGCCAACGTCCTGACTTTC

clone_size: .
d_call: .
j_call: TRBJ1-2
v_call: TRBV21-1
cdr3_aa: CASSKLPGHGYTF
cdr3_nt: TGTGCCAGCAGCAAACTCCCGGGGCATGGCTACACCTTC

clone_size: .
d_call: .
j_call: TRBJ2-7
v_call: TRBV28
cdr3_aa: CASSRREQYF
cdr3_nt: TGTGCCAGCAGCCGGAGGGAGCAGTACTTC

clone_size: .
d_call: TRBD2
j_call: TRBJ2-1
v_call: TRBV3-1/TRBV3-2
cdr3_aa: CASSPEIAGAGEQFF
cdr3_nt: TGTGCCAGCAGCCCCGAGATAGCGGGAGCCGGCGAGCAGTTCTTC

clone_size: .
d_call: .
j_call: TRBJ1-2
v_call: TRBV10-2
cdr3_aa: CASSEVNYGYTF
cdr3_nt: TGCGCCAGCAGTGAAGTTAACTATGGCTACACCTTC

clone_size: .
d_call: .
j_call: TRBJ1-1
v_call: TRBV3-1/TRBV3-2
cdr3_aa: CASSPAVNTEAFF
cdr3_nt: TGTGCCAGCAGCCCAGCAGTGAACACTGAAGCTTTCTTT

clone_size: .
d_call: .
j_call: TRBJ2-7
v_call: TRBV11-3
cdr3_aa: CASRVREINEQYF
cdr3_nt: TGTGCTTCAAGGGTCCGGGAGATCAACGAGCAGTACTTC

clone_size: .
d_call: .
j_call: TRBJ1-1
v_call: TRBV19
cdr3_aa: CASSNPRLGNTEAFF
cdr3_nt: TGTGCCAGTAGTAACCCCCGCTTGGGGAACACTGAAGCTTTCTTT

clone_size: once
d_call: .
j_call: TRBJ2-1
v_call: TRBV11-3
cdr3_aa: CASSLGLSHNSNEQFF
cdr3_nt: TGTGCCAGCAGCTTAGGGCTATCGCACAACTCCAATGAGCAGTTCTTC

clone_size: .
d_call: .
j_call: TRBJ1-4
v_call: TRBV10-2
cdr3_aa: CASSESTVGNEKLFF
cdr3_nt: TGCGCCAGCAGTGAGTCGACAGTGGGTAATGAAAAACTGTTTTTT

clone_size: .
d_call: TRBD1
j_call: TRBJ1-2
v_call: TRBV9
cdr3_aa: CASRGQEANYGYTF
cdr3_nt: TGTGCCAGCAGGGGACAGGAAGCTAACTATGGCTACACCTTC

clone_size: .
d_call: TRBD1
j_call: TRBJ1-2
v_call: TRBV5-1
cdr3_aa: CASSLGGQGDGYTF
cdr3_nt: TGCGCCAGCAGCTTGGGGGGACAGGGCGATGGCTACACCTTC

clone_size: .
d_call: .
j_call: TRBJ1-2
v_call: TRBV7-2
cdr3_aa: CASSLEGLSGYTF
cdr3_nt: TGTGCCAGCAGCTTAGAGGGGCTAAGTGGCTACACCTTC

clone_size: .
d_call: TRBD1
j_call: TRBJ2-1
v_call: TRBV6-5
cdr3_aa: CASISGTADNEQFF
cdr3_nt: TGTGCCAGCATTTCCGGGACAGCAGACAATGAGCAGTTCTTC

clone_size: .
d_call: TRBD1
j_call: TRBJ2-2
v_call: TRBV18
cdr3_aa: CASSADREVAGELFF
cdr3_nt: TGTGCCAGCTCAGCGGACAGGGAGGTGGCCGGGGAGCTGTTTTTT

clone_size: once
d_call: .
j_call: TRBJ1-1
v_call: TRBV5-1
cdr3_aa: CASSFLGGLNTEAFF
cdr3_nt: TGCGCCAGCAGCTTCTTGGGGGGTCTGAACACTGAAGCTTTCTTT

clone_size: .
d_call: TRBD1
j_call: TRBJ1-3
v_call: TRBV25-1
cdr3_aa: CASSEFPGTGGPGNTIYF
cdr3_nt: TGTGCCAGCAGTGAGTTCCCCGGGACAGGGGGCCCTGGAAACACCATATATTTT

clone_size: .
d_call: .
j_call: TRBJ1-2
v_call: TRBV6-5
cdr3_aa: CASRTTDYGYTF
cdr3_nt: TGTGCCAGCAGAACGACAGACTATGGCTACACCTTC

clone_size: .
d_call: .
j_call: TRBJ1-2
v_call: TRBV24-1
cdr3_aa: CATSDPQDGGFYGYTF
cdr3_nt: TGTGCCACCAGTGATCCGCAGGACGGAGGATTTTATGGCTACACCTTC

clone_size: .
d_call: .
j_call: TRBJ1-1
v_call: TRBV28
cdr3_aa: CASSLNYVEAFF
cdr3_nt: TGTGCCAGCAGTTTAAATTATGTTGAAGCTTTCTTT

clone_size: few
d_call: .
j_call: TRBJ1-1
v_call: TRBV2
cdr3_aa: CASSDRERGEAFF
cdr3_nt: TGTGCCAGCAGTGACAGGGAAAGAGGTGAAGCTTTCTTT

clone_size: .
d_call: .
j_call: TRBJ1-1
v_call: TRBV11-3
cdr3_aa: CASSLEGVNTEAFF
cdr3_nt: TGTGCCAGCAGCTTAGAGGGGGTGAACACTGAAGCTTTCTTT

clone_size: few
d_call: .
j_call: TRBJ1-5
v_call: TRBV19
cdr3_aa: CASSIGLNVGYSNQPQHF
cdr3_nt: TGTGCCAGTAGTATAGGTCTCAACGTGGGGTATAGCAATCAGCCCCAGCATTTT

clone_size: .
d_call: TRBD2
j_call: TRBJ2-4
v_call: TRBV7-2
cdr3_aa: CASSPPTGGARIWTNIQYF
cdr3_nt: TGTGCCAGCAGCCCCCCCACGGGGGGGGCGCGGATTTGGACAAACATTCAGTACTTC

clone_size: .
d_call: .
j_call: TRBJ2-2
v_call: TRBV12-3/TRBV12-4
cdr3_aa: CASSPLETGELFF
cdr3_nt: TGTGCCAGCAGCCCTCTAGAGACCGGGGAGCTGTTTTTT

clone_size: .
d_call: TRBD1
j_call: TRBJ1-2
v_call: TRBV29-1
cdr3_aa: CSVAEGAHYGYTF
cdr3_nt: TGCAGCGTTGCGGAGGGGGCCCACTATGGCTACACCTTC

clone_size: .
d_call: .
j_call: TRBJ1-1
v_call: TRBV6-5
cdr3_aa: CASSYLSKNTEAFF
cdr3_nt: TGTGCCAGCAGTTACCTCTCGAAGAACACTGAAGCTTTCTTT

clone_size: once
d_call: TRBD2
j_call: TRBJ2-3
v_call: TRBV12-5
cdr3_aa: CASALAGSDTQYF
cdr3_nt: TGTGCTAGTGCCCTAGCGGGAAGTGATACGCAGTATTTT

clone_size: .
d_call: .
j_call: TRBJ2-2
v_call: TRBV12-3/TRBV12-4
cdr3_aa: CASSPSVGELFF
cdr3_nt: TGTGCCAGCAGTCCATCCGTCGGGGAGCTGTTTTTT

clone_size: once
d_call: .
j_call: TRBJ1-4
v_call: TRBV7-8
cdr3_aa: CASSLATGDREKLFF
cdr3_nt: TGTGCCAGCAGCTTAGCGACAGGAGACAGGGAAAAACTGTTTTTT

clone_size: once
d_call: .
j_call: TRBJ1-2
v_call: TRBV6-5
cdr3_aa: CASSYSWDTGGYTF
cdr3_nt: TGTGCCAGCAGTTACTCGTGGGATACCGGTGGCTACACCTTC

clone_size: .
d_call: .
j_call: TRBJ1-4
v_call: TRBV29-1
cdr3_aa: CSVRTATNEKLFF
cdr3_nt: TGCAGCGTGAGGACAGCAACTAATGAAAAACTGTTTTTT